In its sample, the clone carrying this T cell receptor (beta chain) was seen a few times. Its specificity is unknown. This sample was taken from a study of cytomegalovirus exposure and HLA in healthy donors. Looked up from germline, CDR1 is SGHDT and CDR2 is YYEEEE. V shed 0 bases and J shed 4 bases, with 7 bases lying between them. This CDR3 contains 14 residues. Study-level results: Cytomegalovirus-associated TCR beta chains were listed, numbering 164.

PCR amplification relied on 60 Vbeta primers (plus 13 Jbeta primers). Per the authors' pipeline: Unique TCR beta chains totaled some 80 million in a later count, with roughly 10 million of them shared. The table came from immunoSEQ multiplex PCR; TCRdb's copy has only in-frame clones and leaves some out. V, J and clone size are those of that table, while D and trimming were read from the DNA. The sample includes roughly 150,000 clones, around two thirds of them seen just once. The rearrangement uses TRBV5-6 and TRBJ2-2, with a tentative D call TRBD1 (6 bases). This TCR came from a man aged 25-45 years in good health and CMV-seropositive. The material sequenced was PBMCs. CDR3 in amino acids: CASSLGGGTGELFF. CDR3 nucleotides: TGTGCCAGCAGCTTGGGAGGGGGCACCGGGGAGCTGTTTTTT.